The following is a T cell receptor (beta chain) sequence with its context. Its antigen is as yet unknown. The sample belongs to a study of T cell repertoires in cytomegalovirus infection. Study details: Used in the study were CMV epitopes, some recently identified and HLA-C-restricted, others well-studied and HLA-B-restricted. TCR beta signatures that were public indicated CMV infection and matching HLA type.

TCRdb passed the reads through MiXCR, listing each CDR3 protein once. The sample shows more than 250,000 distinct CDR3 sequences, about 25% of them seen only once. Whole-study findings and limits: Accumulated public TCR beta family frequency recognized individuals carrying CMV together with the relevant HLA. HLA-C-restricted CMV clonotypes gave the most frequent clonotype in two of eight donors.

In germline, CDR1 is SGHAT, CDR2 FQNNGV. The CDR3 runs to 18 residues. V gave up 2 bases and J gave up 4 bases; unmatched junction bases: 12. The source of this sequence is a human donor in good health (CMV status not recorded). Some clones in this sample may be carry-over from other donors' samples. Sequencing was performed on cultured PBMCs, taken from culture after CMV antigen stimulation. V and J are TRBV11-2 and TRBJ1-3, with 9 nucleotides matching TRBD1. In nucleotides, the CDR3 is TGTGCCAGCAGCTTACTCCCGGGACAGGGAGTTGCCGGAAACACCATATATTTT. Protein product: CASSLLPGQGVAGNTIYF.